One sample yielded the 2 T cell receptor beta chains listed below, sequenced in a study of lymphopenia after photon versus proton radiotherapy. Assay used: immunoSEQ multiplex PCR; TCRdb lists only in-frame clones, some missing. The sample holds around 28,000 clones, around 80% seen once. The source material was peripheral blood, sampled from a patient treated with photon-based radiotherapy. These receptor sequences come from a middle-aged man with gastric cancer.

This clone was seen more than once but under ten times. The CDR3 here is CASSRETGDLPF. The CDR3 DNA reads TGTGCCAGCAGCAGAGAGACAGGGGACCTTCCTTTT. The chain couples TRBV21-1 to TRBJ1-4; TRBD1, the D gene given by the table, was not confirmed from the DNA. TRBV21-1 is a recognized pseudogene. The CDR3 extends over 12 amino acids.

CDR3 protein: CASSLSAGAGNEQFF. The CDR3 nucleotides read TGTGCCAGCAGCTTATCCGCGGGGGCAGGTAATGAGCAGTTCTTC. The chain uses TRBV11-3 and TRBJ2-1, with TRBD2 as a possible D gene (7 bases). V was clipped by 2 bases and J by 7 bases, with 15 bases between them. This CDR3 comprises 15 residues. From germline, CDR1 is SGHNT and CDR2 YENEEA.